Each of the 24 T cell receptor beta chains below was sequenced from the same sample in a study of cytomegalovirus exposure and HLA in healthy donors. Sequencing used immunoSEQ multiplex PCR; TCRdb keeps in-frame clones, though not all of them. The sample records 55,000 to 70,000 clones, over 80% being singletons. Sequencing input: PBMCs. Receptors were obtained from a man aged 18-30 years in good health and CMV-seronegative.

In this sample, this clone turned up once. CDR3 coding DNA: TGTGCCAGCAGCGTAGGGCCAGGGATGAACACTGAAGCTTTCTTT. Residues: CASSVGPGMNTEAFF. J is TRBJ1-1 and V is TRBV9; perhaps TRBD1 as D (5 bases). CDR3 size: 15 residues. Germline CDR1 reads SGDLS; CDR2 reads YYNGEE. V lost 0 bases and J lost 0, with 9 bases in between.

The J gene is TRBJ2-7, the V gene TRBV4-1; the D gene is possibly TRBD2 (6 bases). Per germline, CDR1 MGHRA and CDR2 YSYEKL. This CDR3 has 15 residues. V gave up 2 bases and J gave up 0 bases, with 11 bases separating them. CDR3: CASSQRLGSSYEQYF. The DNA of the CDR3 is TGCGCCAGCAGCCAAAGACTAGGGAGCTCCTACGAGCAGTACTTC.

The chain links TRBV4-3 to TRBJ1-2; a possible D gene is TRBD1 (6 bases). V lost 4 bases to trimming and J lost 4 bases, with 13 bases between them. CDR1 LGHNA and CDR2 YSLEER come from the germline V gene. CDR3 size: 14 residues. CDR3 residues: CASSPLDSTYGYTF. The CDR3 DNA follows: TGCGCCAGCAGCCCTCTGGACAGCACCTATGGCTACACCTTC.

The V gene is TRBV9, the J gene TRBJ2-7, with a tentative D call TRBD2 (6 bases). The CDR3 covers 16 residues. Trimming cost V 4 bases and J 4 bases, with 21 bases left between them. Germline loops: CDR1 SGDLS, CDR2 YYNGEE. CDR3 region: CASSLGGMHTEYEQYF. CDR3 bases: TGTGCCAGCAGCCTGGGGGGAATGCACACCGAGTACGAGCAGTACTTC.

The CDR3 coding sequence is TGTGCCAGCAGGAGGCTAGCGGGAGGCACAGATACGCAGTATTTT. This gives the protein CASRRLAGGTDTQYF. The V gene is TRBV27, the J gene TRBJ2-3; 10 positions agree with TRBD2. Per germline, CDR1 MNHEY and CDR2 SMNVEV (reference sequence). After removal of 6 bases from V and 1 base from J, the junction contained 4 bases not matched to a gene. CDR3 length equals 15 residues.

The chain recombines TRBV12-1 with TRBJ2-5; no DNA check was done on the table's D call, TRBD2. TRBV12-1 represents a pseudogene. This CDR3 is 16 amino acids long. CDR3: CASSFHRRDPGETQYF. The DNA of the CDR3 is TGTGCCAGCAGCTTTCATCGGCGGGACCCGGGGGAGACCCAGTACTTC.

V and J are TRBV5-5 and TRBJ2-7; perhaps TRBD2 as D (6 bases). CDR1 is SGHKS, CDR2 YYEKEE, per germline (reference sequence). The CDR3 is made up of 17 amino acids. The V end lost 0 bases, the J end lost 2 bases, and 18 bases lay between the germline ends. The CDR3 region is CASSLVPWLARAYEQYF. The DNA for the CDR3 is TGTGCCAGCAGCTTGGTACCTTGGCTAGCGAGAGCCTACGAGCAGTACTTC.

The chain links TRBV18 to TRBJ2-5; D may be TRBD1 (5 bases). Per the germline V gene, CDR1 is KGHSH and CDR2 is LQKENI. This CDR3 is 16 amino acids long. V lost 3 bases and J 5 bases, leaving 19 bases between the germline ends. The CDR3 DNA sequence: TGTGCCAGCTCACCTCCCAAGGGGCGAAGTAGCGAGACCCAGTACTTC. It codes for CASSPPKGRSSETQYF.

This sequence joins TRBV28 and TRBJ2-2, with 7 bases aligning to TRBD2. This CDR3 is built from 15 residues. V dropped 6 bases and J dropped 5; count of bases not matched to a gene: 9. Germline loops: CDR1 MDHEN, CDR2 SYDVKM. The CDR3 DNA reads as TGTGCCAGCAGACCAGCGGGACGTGGAACCGGGGAGCTGTTTTTT. Protein sequence: CASRPAGRGTGELFF.

The chain joins TRBV6-1 to TRBJ2-3, with 7 bases fitting TRBD1. After removal of 0 bases from V and 2 bases from J, the junction contained 5 bases not matched to a gene. The CDR3 has 16 residues. Germline loops: CDR1 MNHNS, CDR2 SASEGT. The CDR3 spells CASSEARGFFTDTQYF. CDR3 DNA sequence: TGTGCCAGCAGTGAAGCCAGGGGGTTTTTCACAGATACGCAGTATTTT.

This clone was detected once. The rearrangement uses TRBV30 and TRBJ2-3; D possibly corresponds to TRBD1 (5 bases). Per the germline V gene, CDR1 is GTSNPN and CDR2 is SVGIG (reference sequence). Trimming left V 1 base short and J 2 bases short, with 16 bases between. CDR3 length equals 16 residues. The CDR3 DNA sequence: TGTGCCTGGAGTGGGCTGGGTAGGGGCGTCACAGATACGCAGTATTTT. Translated: CAWSGLGRGVTDTQYF.

This clone has only one observation. The rearrangement joins TRBV4-2 to TRBJ1-2; D possibly corresponds to TRBD1 (6 bases). Trimming pared 3 bases from V and 1 base from J, leaving 9 bases between. CDR3 size: 14 residues. CDR1 is LGHNA, CDR2 YNFKEQ, per germline. CDR3 DNA sequence: TGTGCCAGCAGCCAGGACAGTTTTAACTATGGCTACACCTTC. Its protein is CASSQDSFNYGYTF.

This CDR3 reads CASSAAGGFYEQYF. CDR3 DNA sequence: TGTGCCAGCAGCGCCGCGGGGGGGTTCTACGAGCAGTACTTC. The V and J genes are TRBV9 and TRBJ2-7, with 9 nucleotides matching TRBD2. This CDR3 has 14 amino acids. V gave up 3 bases and J gave up 3 bases; unmatched junction bases: 4. Germline CDR1 and CDR2: SGDLS and YYNGEE.

The chain couples TRBV9 to TRBJ2-3; TRBD1 aligns across 9 bases. V shed 2 bases, J shed 4 bases, and the junction held 5 bases outside the gene matches. Germline V gene data show CDR1 as SGDLS and CDR2 as YYNGEE. This CDR3 has 15 amino acids. CDR3 in DNA: TGTGCCAGCAGCGTGCTTAGACAGGGGGCAGATACGCAGTATTTT. Translating gives CASSVLRQGADTQYF.

The CDR3 here is CASSPLQGDQPQHF. The CDR3 nucleotides read TGTGCCAGCAGCCCTTTGCAGGGTGATCAGCCCCAGCATTTT. The chain carries TRBV6-5 and TRBJ1-5; the D gene is possibly TRBD1 (5 bases). Germline loops: CDR1 MNHEY, CDR2 SVGAGI. V dropped 6 bases and J dropped 5 bases, with 14 bases sitting between them. The CDR3 is made up of 14 amino acids.

The V call is TRBV11-2, the J call TRBJ1-5; the D is unclear. V was trimmed by 5 bases and J by 6 bases, leaving 14 bases between them. Germline loops: CDR1 SGHAT, CDR2 FQNNGV. The CDR3 loop spans 14 amino acids. The CDR3 nucleotides are TGTGCCAGCAGCCGTAATCTCGGGAGTCAGCCCCAGCATTTT. Its protein product is CASSRNLGSQPQHF.

This clone showed up just once. The V gene is TRBV5-4, the J gene TRBJ2-3, with 7 bases that match TRBD1. CDR1 SGHNT and CDR2 YYREEE come from the germline V gene (reference sequence). J gave up 4 bases and V 3 bases, and 5 bases lay outside the gene matches. This CDR3 has 14 residues. This chain's CDR3 is CASSSGQNADTQYF. The CDR3 region has the DNA TGTGCCAGCAGCTCGGGACAGAATGCAGATACGCAGTATTTT.

The chain couples TRBV4-3 to TRBJ2-2; D gene uncertain. The CDR3 totals 14 residues. Germline CDR1 is LGHNA and CDR2 is YSLEER. Trimming removed 3 bases from V and 0 bases from J, with 5 bases in between. The CDR3 DNA reads TGCGCCAGCAGCCATATAACGAACACCGGGGAGCTGTTTTTT. Translated, it gives CASSHITNTGELFF.

The chain combines TRBV9 with TRBJ2-4; a possible D gene is TRBD2 (5 bases). V was shortened by 4 bases and J by 7 bases, with 12 bases between the two germline ends. Germline V gene lookup returns CDR1 SGDLS and CDR2 YYNGEE. The CDR3 covers 13 residues. CDR3: CASSPRDRNIQYF. The CDR3 DNA sequence: TGTGCCAGCAGCCCCCGGGATAGGAACATTCAGTACTTC.

The rearrangement links TRBV5-1 to TRBJ2-1; 8 bases agree with TRBD2. With V trimmed by 5 bases and J by 0 bases, 4 bases remained unmatched. The CDR3 has 15 amino acids. Germline-derived CDR1 and CDR2 are SGHRS and YFSETQ. The DNA of the CDR3 is TGCGCCAGCAGTTTAGCGGGGAGCTCCTACAATGAGCAGTTCTTC. Amino acid sequence: CASSLAGSSYNEQFF. The variable domain in full, with the rest retrieved from reference TRBV5-1 and TRBJ2-1, is KAGVTQTPRYLIKTRGQQVTLSCSPISGHRSVSWYQQTPGQGLQFLFEYFSETQRNKGNFPGRFSGRQFSNSRSEMNVSTLELGDSALYLCASSLAGSSYNEQFFGPGTRLTVL.

J is TRBJ1-4 and V is TRBV5-1; weak D call: TRBD1 (6 bases). V shed 3 bases and J shed 2 bases, with 8 bases lying between them. The CDR3 is 14 amino acids. Germline loops: CDR1 SGHRS, CDR2 YFSETQ. This chain's CDR3 is CASSSGQTNEKLFF. CDR3 nucleotides: TGCGCCAGCAGCTCCGGACAGACTAATGAAAAACTGTTTTTT.

The chain couples TRBV4-3 to TRBJ2-5; D call uncertain. The CDR3 is made up of 14 amino acids. In germline, CDR1 is LGHNA, CDR2 YSLEER. The V gene lost 6 bases and the J gene lost 2 bases, with 13 bases spanning the gap. CDR3 residues: CASSSEPYQETQYF. CDR3 coding DNA: TGCGCCAGCAGTTCCGAGCCGTATCAAGAGACCCAGTACTTC.

The V gene is TRBV29-1, the J gene TRBJ2-7, with 8 bases fitting TRBD1. CDR3 length equals 13 residues. V shed 4 bases and J 6 bases; nucleotides not matched to a gene: 8. Germline V lookup: CDR1 SQVTM, CDR2 ANQGSEA. CDR3 DNA: TGCAGCGTTGGGGACAGGACCCCTTCCGAGCAGTACTTC. It specifies CSVGDRTPSEQYF.

This clone has only a few counts. The chain joins TRBV18 to TRBJ2-2, with D tentatively TRBD2 (5 bases). CDR1 and CDR2 from the germline V gene are KGHSH and LQKENI. This CDR3 is built from 14 residues. Trimming removed 3 bases from V and 6 bases from J, with 11 bases in between. The CDR3 nucleotides are TGTGCCAGCTCACCCCAGGCGGAGGCCGGGGAGCTGTTTTTT. Residues: CASSPQAEAGELFF.